This paragraph reports one TCR beta chain. This clone appeared a single time. This receptor's antigen is unknown. The input lacks base qualities; no much larger clone sits a single base away. These data belong to a study of PD-L1 blockade in urothelial cancer (dated by TCRdb to between 2016 and 2019). About the investigation overall: Therapy was started at some point between 2013 and 2015 for all patients, and atezolizumab 1,200 mg was administered intravenously every 3 weeks. Durable clinical benefit was achieved by nine patients but not by the remaining 20. In the same patients who had TCR sequencing, pretreatment tumors also underwent whole exome sequencing and RNA sequencing. Pretreatment tumor samples, along with matched peripheral blood serially collected before and after atezolizumab treatment, were subjected to TCR sequencing. Durable clinical benefit was defined as progression-free survival longer than 6 months, and TCR features were also tested against progression-free and overall survival. Twenty-nine patients had pretreatment blood TCR-seq, some 25 had at least one posttreatment blood collection, and some 25 had tumor TCR-seq. Blood samples gave a median of approximately 150,000 T cells and 77,000 or so unique TCRs, with a median clonality of about 0.078. About 90% of the 29 patients were identified as males with urothelial cancer of bladder origin, and a prior smoking history was reported by 18 of 29 patients. Blood samples were analyzed at 3 weeks after treatment start (second dose) and at 6 weeks after treatment start. An ECOG performance status of 0 or 1 was recorded for the patients, and 0 to 3 prior chemotherapy regimens had been received by the patients. Somatic, immune and clinical correlates of response to PD-L1 blockade with atezolizumab in urothelial cancer were the focus of an exploratory multi-omic analysis. Study-wide findings and limitations: Patients with durable benefit showed greater expansion of tumor-associated TCR clones in peripheral blood 3 weeks after starting treatment (n of about 20, p = 0.022). A pretreatment peripheral blood TCR clonality below the median was linked to improved progression-free and overall survival. Because of the small sample size (n of about 30) and the many exploratory analyses performed, the results are intended to be regarded as hypothesis-generating.

In light of the paper, this sample's time point label describes: peripheral blood 6 weeks after treatment start. A cohort of 25 to 30 patients with locally advanced or metastatic urothelial carcinoma, treated at Memorial Sloan Kettering on a trial protocol, was included. Peripheral blood mononuclear cells were collected from each patient pretreatment and during treatment, giving between 1 and 8 total time points per patient. The Qiagen DNeasy Blood extraction kit was used to purify genomic DNA from total PBMCs and tumor samples. PBMCs were collected pretreatment and during treatment, and were isolated and stored as previously described. Between the V and J ends, shortened by 6 bases and 11 bases respectively, the junction contains 14 bases. CDR3 length: 12 amino acids, cysteine to phenylalanine. The DNA shown is the 36-base CDR3, in frame from base 1. The germline V gene (reference sequence) provides CDR1 MNHNY and CDR2 SVGAGI.

Synthetic TCR analog templates were spiked into each PCR to estimate absolute template abundance from read counts. The immunoSEQ assay was used to amplify TCRbeta CDR3 regions from genomic DNA with bias-controlled V and J gene primers. Sequencing of rearranged TCRbeta segments was performed at approximately 20X coverage. The source study handled its data this way. Sequencing errors were corrected by clustering, and CDR3s were annotated against IMGT so that V, D and J genes could be assigned. Downstream analyses used only productive TCRbeta rearrangements and left out out-of-frame or stop-codon sequences. To compute clonality, Shannon entropy was normalized by the log of the number of unique productive sequences and then subtracted from one. Fisher's exact test with Benjamini-Hochberg correction, at a threshold of adjusted p below 0.01, was used to find clones that differed between time points or between blood and tumor. TCRdb took over this immuneACCESS table, retaining in-frame rearrangements with V and J assigned. Such tables are incomplete; in checked studies, under half of the missing clones stem from an unresolved V gene, and the remainder is unexplained. V and J calls plus clone size are reproduced from that table; the DNA served to infer D and trimming. The sample table holds about 91,000 clones, of which approximately 87% were seen once. The biggest ten clones account for under 10% of the sample.

The rearrangement joined TRBV6-6 to TRBJ1-5; 6 matching bases give a weak D call of TRBD1. This receptor was obtained from a man between 65 and 85 years old with urothelial cancer. Specimen: PBMCs, collected around atezolizumab (anti-PD-L1) treatment. The CDR3 is CASSGQSKAQHF. The DNA sequence is as follows: TGTGCCAGCAGCGGACAGTCAAAAGCCCAGCATTTT.